A selection of T cell receptor beta chains follows, all from one sample in a study of T cells in Graves' hyperthyroidism and ophthalmopathy. MiXCR was run by TCRdb on the multiplex PCR reads, yielding one entry per CDR3 protein. The data show approximately 370,000 distinct CDR3 sequences, about a sixth seen once. Sequencing was performed on blood. These receptor sequences come from a woman in her thirties with Graves' hyperthyroidism that later progressed to Graves' ophthalmopathy. Each CDR3 is given with its conserved first and last residue. The order of the fields is J gene, V gene, D gene, clone size, CDR3 DNA, CDR3 protein. The D gene is left open where the match is weak. Not all rows give a size; the values are once, few, many and, for expanded clones, a class.

j_call: TRBJ2-1
v_call: TRBV29-1
d_call: TRBD1
clone_size: many
cdr3_nt: TGCAGCGTTGACGGGACAGGGGGCTTTTATGAGCAGTTCTTC
cdr3_aa: CSVDGTGGFYEQFF

j_call: TRBJ1-4
v_call: TRBV2
d_call: .
clone_size: many
cdr3_nt: TGTGCCAGCAGAAAATTCGCAACTAATGAAAAACTGTTTTTT
cdr3_aa: CASRKFATNEKLFF

j_call: TRBJ1-1
v_call: TRBV4-1
d_call: .
clone_size: .
cdr3_nt: TGCGCCAGCAGCCAAAGACAGGAAGACACTGAAGCTTTCTTT
cdr3_aa: CASSQRQEDTEAFF

j_call: TRBJ1-4
v_call: TRBV6-1
d_call: .
clone_size: few
cdr3_nt: TGTGCCAGCAGTGAAGTTTCTAAAGCAACTAATGAAAAACTGTTTTTT
cdr3_aa: CASSEVSKATNEKLFF

j_call: TRBJ1-2
v_call: TRBV12-3/TRBV12-4
d_call: .
clone_size: many
cdr3_nt: TGTGCCAGCAGTTTGTCGGACCCAGACTTATATGGCTACACCTTC
cdr3_aa: CASSLSDPDLYGYTF

j_call: TRBJ2-1
v_call: TRBV3-1
d_call: .
clone_size: many
cdr3_nt: TGTGCCAGCAGCCAAGATAGGGTGTCCTACAATGAGCAGTTCTTC
cdr3_aa: CASSQDRVSYNEQFF

j_call: TRBJ2-3
v_call: TRBV19
d_call: .
clone_size: few
cdr3_nt: TGTGCCAGTAGTATAGGTGCGACAGCTTCAGATACGCAGTATTTT
cdr3_aa: CASSIGATASDTQYF

j_call: TRBJ2-5
v_call: TRBV10-2
d_call: TRBD1
clone_size: .
cdr3_nt: TGCGCCACCCGAGGACAGGGGGCGTACTTC
cdr3_aa: CATRGQGAYF

j_call: TRBJ2-5
v_call: TRBV28
d_call: TRBD2
clone_size: few
cdr3_nt: TGTGCCAGCAGTCCTGGGACTAGCGTAAATAAAGAGACCCAGTACTTC
cdr3_aa: CASSPGTSVNKETQYF

j_call: TRBJ2-3
v_call: TRBV20-1
d_call: .
clone_size: many
cdr3_nt: TGCAGTGCTAGAGATACAGATACGCAGTATTTT
cdr3_aa: CSARDTDTQYF

j_call: TRBJ1-4
v_call: TRBV6-1
d_call: .
clone_size: .
cdr3_nt: TGTGCCAGCAGGGGACACTCCAATGAAAAACTGTTTTTT
cdr3_aa: CASRGHSNEKLFF

j_call: TRBJ1-4
v_call: TRBV25-1
d_call: TRBD1
clone_size: few
cdr3_nt: TGTGCCAGCAGTGACGACAGGGTGAGCCTGGATGAAAAACTGTTTTTT
cdr3_aa: CASSDDRVSLDEKLFF

j_call: TRBJ2-2
v_call: TRBV7-9
d_call: .
clone_size: many
cdr3_nt: TGTGCCAGCAGCTTATTCGGGCCGAAATTGAATACTAAAACGAACACCGGGGAGCTGTTTTTT
cdr3_aa: CASSLFGPKLNTKTNTGELFF

j_call: TRBJ2-3
v_call: TRBV28
d_call: TRBD2
clone_size: .
cdr3_nt: TGTGCCAGCAGTTCTAGCGGGAGGGATGCAGATACGCAGTATTTT
cdr3_aa: CASSSSGRDADTQYF

j_call: TRBJ1-6
v_call: TRBV6-1
d_call: .
clone_size: few
cdr3_nt: TGTGCCAGCAGAACAGGGTTTGGTTCACCCCTCCACTTT
cdr3_aa: CASRTGFGSPLHF

j_call: TRBJ2-2
v_call: TRBV24-1
d_call: .
clone_size: many
cdr3_nt: TGTGCCACCAGTGATTTGGCCCAGGGTGCCGGGGAGCTGTTTTTT
cdr3_aa: CATSDLAQGAGELFF

j_call: TRBJ1-1
v_call: TRBV20-1
d_call: .
clone_size: .
cdr3_nt: TGCAGTGCCCCGGTCAGACCGATTAACACTGAAGCTTTCTTT
cdr3_aa: CSAPVRPINTEAFF

j_call: TRBJ1-2
v_call: TRBV5-1
d_call: TRBD1
clone_size: .
cdr3_nt: TGCGCCAGCAGCTTGCAAACAGGGGAGAACTATGGCTACACCTTC
cdr3_aa: CASSLQTGENYGYTF

j_call: TRBJ1-5
v_call: TRBV20-1
d_call: TRBD1
clone_size: .
cdr3_nt: TGCAGTGCTGGACAGGAGTTCGATAGCAATCAGCCCCAGCATTTT
cdr3_aa: CSAGQEFDSNQPQHF

j_call: TRBJ2-1
v_call: TRBV19
d_call: .
clone_size: few
cdr3_nt: TGTGCCAGTAGTATAGCAACTAGCCAGCAGTTCTTC
cdr3_aa: CASSIATSQQFF

j_call: TRBJ1-5
v_call: TRBV9
d_call: .
clone_size: .
cdr3_nt: TGTGCCAGCAGCGTAGGGACAGGCAATCAGCCCCAGCATTTT
cdr3_aa: CASSVGTGNQPQHF

j_call: TRBJ2-5
v_call: TRBV20-1
d_call: .
clone_size: many
cdr3_nt: TGCAGTGCCCCCTATGGGGGCCGGATTGGAGAGACCCAGTACTTC
cdr3_aa: CSAPYGGRIGETQYF

j_call: TRBJ1-4
v_call: TRBV5-1
d_call: .
clone_size: few
cdr3_nt: TGCGCCAGCGGCTTGGATTACAGTACAAATGAAAAACTGTTTTTT
cdr3_aa: CASGLDYSTNEKLFF

j_call: TRBJ2-2
v_call: TRBV5-1
d_call: TRBD2
clone_size: many
cdr3_nt: TGCGCCAGCAGCCCCGGACTAGCGGGAAAGGTCGGGGAGCTGTTTTTT
cdr3_aa: CASSPGLAGKVGELFF

j_call: TRBJ2-1
v_call: TRBV19
d_call: TRBD1
clone_size: few
cdr3_nt: TGTGCCACCGACCCAGGCGTGGACAGGGGGCTAAATGAGCAGTTCTTC
cdr3_aa: CATDPGVDRGLNEQFF

j_call: TRBJ2-7
v_call: TRBV28
d_call: TRBD2
clone_size: many
cdr3_nt: TGTGCCAGCAGGACTAGCGGGGGATACGAGCAGTACTTC
cdr3_aa: CASRTSGGYEQYF

j_call: TRBJ2-7
v_call: TRBV7-8
d_call: TRBD1
clone_size: many
cdr3_nt: TGTGCCAGCAGCTCTGACAGGGCAACTACCTACGAGCAGTACTTC
cdr3_aa: CASSSDRATTYEQYF

j_call: TRBJ2-7
v_call: TRBV2
d_call: .
clone_size: many
cdr3_nt: TGTGCCAGCAGAAGGGACGTCAACTCTTACGAGCAGTACTTC
cdr3_aa: CASRRDVNSYEQYF

j_call: TRBJ1-2
v_call: TRBV2
d_call: TRBD1
clone_size: few
cdr3_nt: TGTGCCAGCAGCGGGGACAGACCATTAAACTATGGCTACACCTTC
cdr3_aa: CASSGDRPLNYGYTF

j_call: TRBJ2-1
v_call: TRBV13
d_call: .
clone_size: .
cdr3_nt: TGTGCCAGCAGCTTAGGAGGCGCTAGGGGTAGGGATGAGCAGTTCTTC
cdr3_aa: CASSLGGARGRDEQFF

j_call: TRBJ2-7
v_call: TRBV6-1
d_call: TRBD2
clone_size: many
cdr3_nt: TGTGCCAGCAAGGGCCGGGGGGAAAGCCTCTACGAGCAGTACTTC
cdr3_aa: CASKGRGESLYEQYF

j_call: TRBJ2-7
v_call: TRBV12-5
d_call: .
clone_size: many
cdr3_nt: TGTGCTAGTGCCACCCCAACCGGGACTCCGAAGGGTCTCGAGCAGTACTTC
cdr3_aa: CASATPTGTPKGLEQYF

j_call: TRBJ1-1
v_call: TRBV5-1
d_call: TRBD1
clone_size: many
cdr3_nt: TGCGCCAGCAGCGGGTATCGGACAGGGGAGAACACTGAAGCTTTCTTT
cdr3_aa: CASSGYRTGENTEAFF

j_call: TRBJ2-1
v_call: TRBV19
d_call: TRBD2
clone_size: .
cdr3_nt: TGTGCCAGTAGGACAAGCGGGAGGGCCGCGGATGAGCAGTTCTTC
cdr3_aa: CASRTSGRAADEQFF

j_call: TRBJ2-1
v_call: TRBV2
d_call: .
clone_size: many
cdr3_nt: TGTGCCAGAAGGAGGTACTCCTACAATGAGCAGTTCTTC
cdr3_aa: CARRRYSYNEQFF

j_call: TRBJ2-7
v_call: TRBV20-1
d_call: TRBD1
clone_size: .
cdr3_nt: TGCAGTGCTAGAGTACCCCGGACAGGACTCGATCAGTACTTC
cdr3_aa: CSARVPRTGLDQYF

j_call: TRBJ2-7
v_call: TRBV7-9
d_call: TRBD1
clone_size: many
cdr3_nt: TGTGCCAGCAGCTTAGCAAGATTTTTAACCCGACAGGGTGGGATGTACTACGAGCAGTACTTC
cdr3_aa: CASSLARFLTRQGGMYYEQYF